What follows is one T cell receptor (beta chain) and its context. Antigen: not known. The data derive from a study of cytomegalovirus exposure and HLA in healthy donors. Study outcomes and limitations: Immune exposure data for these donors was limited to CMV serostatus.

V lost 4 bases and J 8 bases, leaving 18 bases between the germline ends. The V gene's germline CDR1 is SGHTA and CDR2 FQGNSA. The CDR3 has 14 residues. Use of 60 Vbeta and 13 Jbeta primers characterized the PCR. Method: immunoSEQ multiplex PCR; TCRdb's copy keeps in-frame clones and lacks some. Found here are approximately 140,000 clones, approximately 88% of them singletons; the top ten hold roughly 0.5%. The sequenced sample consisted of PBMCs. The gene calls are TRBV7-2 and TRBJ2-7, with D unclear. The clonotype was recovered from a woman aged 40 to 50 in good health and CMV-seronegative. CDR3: CASSSNYPRNKQYF. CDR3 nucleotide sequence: TGTGCCAGCAGCTCCAATTATCCCCGTAACAAGCAGTACTTC.